Below, 17 T cell receptor beta chains from the same sample are listed, as sequenced in a study of yellow fever vaccine responses in identical twins. TCRdb re-called the RT-PCR reads with MiXCR, one entry per CDR3 protein. The repertoire holds around 1,500 distinct CDR3 sequences, with less than 85% as singletons. The sequences come from T cells from blood (PBMCs), unsorted or a sorted subset (not recorded which), collected before or after yellow fever vaccination (not recorded which). The receptors were gathered from a female donor who received the yellow fever vaccine.

The chain uses TRBV7-2 and TRBJ2-1; no clear D gene. V was clipped by 5 bases and J by 3 bases, with 11 bases between them. The CDR3 runs 14 residues. From germline, CDR1 is SGHTA and CDR2 FQGNSA. The CDR3 reads CASSRGGYYNEQFF. CDR3 sequence (DNA): TGTGCCAGCAGCAGAGGTGGGTACTACAATGAGCAGTTCTTC. The variable domain in full, completed from reference TRBV7-2 and TRBJ2-1, reads GAGVSQSPSNKVTEKGKDVELRCDPISGHTALYWYRQSLGQGLEFLIYFQGNSAPDKSGLPSDRFSAERTGGSVSTLTIQRTQQEDSAVYLCASSRGGYYNEQFFGPGTRLTVL.

The rearrangement joins TRBV4-1 to TRBJ1-1; D is perhaps TRBD1 (6 bases). The CDR3 covers 14 residues. Germline loops: CDR1 MGHRA, CDR2 YSYEKL. V lost 4 bases and J 8 bases, leaving 17 bases between the germline ends. The CDR3 loop reads CASSPTDSGAEAFF. The CDR3 bases are TGCGCCAGCAGCCCCACAGACTCAGGGGCGGAAGCTTTCTTT.

The chain is built from TRBV6-1 and TRBJ2-5; 11 bases are shared with TRBD2. This CDR3 has 17 amino acids. The germline gives CDR1 MNHNS, CDR2 SASEGT. Unmatched junction bases numbered 11, after V lost 4 bases and J lost 4 bases. The CDR3 sequence is CASSGLAGGHGGETQYF. CDR3 bases: TGTGCCAGCAGTGGGTTAGCGGGGGGGCATGGCGGAGAGACCCAGTACTTC.

DNA for the CDR3: TGTGCCAGCAGCACGACTGCGGGAGGGCGATACAATGAGCAGTTCTTC. Amino acid sequence: CASSTTAGGRYNEQFF. V and J are TRBV11-1 and TRBJ2-1; 9 bases are shared with TRBD2. The CDR3 covers 16 residues. The J segment lost 4 bases and the V segment lost 5 bases, leaving 9 bases of the junction unmatched. Germline V lookup: CDR1 SGHAT, CDR2 FQDESV (reference sequence).

The chain couples TRBV10-1 to TRBJ1-1; D unclear. The CDR3 consists of 13 residues. Trimming removed 2 bases at V and 9 bases at J, with 13 bases between. Germline V gene lookup returns CDR1 WNHNN and CDR2 SYGVQD (reference sequence). For the CDR3, the DNA is TGCGCCAGCAGTGAGAGGCAGGATAGGCAAGCTTTCTTT. Translation: CASSERQDRQAFF.

The CDR3 DNA sequence: TGTGCCAGCAGCTGGCGAATTGGGGAGCTAGCCAAAAACATTCAGTACTTC. Translating it yields CASSWRIGELAKNIQYF. The gene calls are TRBV5-4 and TRBJ2-4, with D possibly TRBD2 on 5 matching bases. This CDR3 is 17 amino acids long. V lost 3 bases, J lost 0 bases, and 16 bases lay in between. Germline CDR1 is SGHNT and CDR2 is YYREEE (reference sequence).

The V gene is TRBV6-2 or TRBV6-3, the J gene TRBJ2-2, with 11 bases lining up with TRBD2. V trimming: 1 base; J trimming: 5 bases; junction bases outside the gene matches: 3. CDR1 and CDR2 (germline): MNHEY, SVGEGT. This CDR3 region has 16 residues. The CDR3 sequence is CASSYLTSGETGELFF. CDR3 nucleotides: TGTGCCAGCAGTTACTTGACTAGCGGGGAAACCGGGGAGCTGTTTTTT.

The chain uses TRBV7-2 and TRBJ2-5; no reliable D call. This CDR3 is 12 amino acids long. V shed 3 bases and J shed 5 bases, with 7 bases lying between them. Germline V CDR1 and CDR2: SGHTA, FQGNSA. CDR3 nucleotide sequence: TGTGCCAGCAGCTTGGCAAGGGAGACCCAGTACTTC. Translating gives CASSLARETQYF.

The chain couples TRBV5-6 to TRBJ2-7, with 9 bases matching TRBD2. CDR3 length equals 14 residues. V lost 4 bases and J lost 5; bases outside the gene matches: 7. Germline CDR1 is SGHDT and CDR2 is YYEEEE. CDR3 in amino acids: CASSEGSGSHEQYF. For the CDR3, the DNA is TGTGCCAGCAGCGAGGGTAGCGGGAGCCACGAGCAGTACTTC.

V is TRBV23-1 and J is TRBJ2-5; 9 positions match TRBD1. TRBV23-1 is annotated as an ORF whose role is uncertain. Trimming took 6 bases from V and 4 from J; bases not matched to a gene: 12. The CDR3 spans 16 residues. CDR3 DNA: TGCGCCAGCAGCCGTTCCGGGACAGGGATGGCAGAGACCCAGTACTTC. It yields the protein CASSRSGTGMAETQYF.

V gene TRBV15 combines with J gene TRBJ2-1; D is tentatively TRBD1 or TRBD2 (5 bases each). V was shortened by 1 base and J by 6 bases, with 13 bases between the two germline ends. Germline CDR1 and CDR2: LNHNV and YYDKDF (reference sequence). The CDR3 length is 15 residues. In DNA, the CDR3 is TGTGCCACCAGCAGAGGGCCGGGGCGGAGCAATGAGCAGTTCTTC. Its protein is CATSRGPGRSNEQFF.

The chain is built from TRBV30 and TRBJ1-2; D gene uncertain. Germline V gene lookup returns CDR1 GTSNPN and CDR2 SVGIG (reference sequence). Between the trimmed V and J ends, which lost 3 bases and 4 bases, there was a span of 15 bases. CDR3 size: 14 residues. The CDR3 nucleotides read TGTGCCTGGAGGCCAGTTGGGAGTCGCTATGGCTACACCTTC. This gives the protein CAWRPVGSRYGYTF. The whole variable domain, filled in from reference TRBV30 and TRBJ1-2, reads SQTIHQWPATLVQPVGSPLSLECTVEGTSNPNLYWYRQAAGRGLQLLFYSVGIGQISSEVPQNLSASRPQDRQFILSSKKLLLSDSGFYLCAWRPVGSRYGYTFGSGTRLTVV.

This rearrangement joins TRBV11-1 to TRBJ1-2; 11 bases line up with TRBD1. The CDR3 runs 14 residues. The germline V gene has CDR1 SGHAT and CDR2 FQDESV (reference sequence). V lost 6 bases, J lost 7 bases, and 7 bases stayed unmatched. In DNA, the CDR3 is TGTGCCAGCAGGGATGGACAGGGGGCGCGTGGCTACACCTTC. This gives the protein CASRDGQGARGYTF.

The V call is TRBV11-3, the J call TRBJ2-1; a weak D match, TRBD2 (6 bases). The germline CDR1 and CDR2 sequences are SGHNT and YENEEA. V was shortened by 2 bases and J by 6 bases, with 8 bases between the two germline ends. The CDR3 contains 13 residues. The CDR3, as DNA: TGTGCCAGCAGCTTATACGGGAGCAATGAGCAGTTCTTC. As protein: CASSLYGSNEQFF.

The V and J genes are TRBV10-3 and TRBJ2-7; D ambiguous. This CDR3 contains 13 residues. From germline, CDR1 is ENHRY and CDR2 SYGVKD. V shed 0 bases and J shed 3 bases, with 6 bases lying between them. The CDR3 sequence is CAISESYNYEQYV. CDR3 nucleotides: TGTGCCATCAGTGAGTCGTACAACTACGAGCAGTACGTC.

This chain uses TRBV4-1 with TRBJ1-5, with D hard to call. The CDR3 runs to 15 residues. Per germline, CDR1 MGHRA and CDR2 YSYEKL. The germline V and J ends were trimmed by 0 bases and 2 bases, with 8 bases remaining between them. CDR3 sequence reads: CASSQDPTGNQPQHF. In DNA, the CDR3 is TGCGCCAGCAGCCAAGATCCTACGGGCAATCAGCCCCAGCATTTT.

The J gene is TRBJ2-6, the V gene TRBV11-1; D is ambiguous. Germline loops: CDR1 SGHAT, CDR2 FQDESV (reference sequence). The CDR3 spans 13 residues. V was clipped by 2 bases and J by 2 bases, with 1 base between them. The CDR3 region is CASSLTGANVLTF. CDR3 sequence (DNA): TGTGCCAGCAGCTTAACTGGGGCCAACGTCCTGACTTTC.